This entry is about one T cell receptor beta chain. The data originate from a study of T cell responses to AZD1222 COVID-19 vaccine. The protocol was immunoSEQ multiplex PCR, while the TCRdb copy is restricted to in-frame clones and leaves out a portion. The profile covers about 150,000 clones, with more than 75% appearing a single time and approximately 5.3% taken by the ten largest. Germline assignment: CDR1 LNHDA and CDR2 SQIVND (reference sequence). V was cut by 5 bases and J by 5 bases, with 19 bases left in between. The CDR3 spans 15 residues. The chain employs TRBV19 and TRBJ2-7; no clear D gene. This specimen consisted of peripheral blood, obtained on day 0 of AZD1222 vaccination. This sequence originates from an adult in good health. As DNA, the CDR3 is TGTGCCAGTAGTCTTGTTTTGGTATCCTACCACGAGCAGTACTTC. Its translation is CASSLVLVSYHEQYF.